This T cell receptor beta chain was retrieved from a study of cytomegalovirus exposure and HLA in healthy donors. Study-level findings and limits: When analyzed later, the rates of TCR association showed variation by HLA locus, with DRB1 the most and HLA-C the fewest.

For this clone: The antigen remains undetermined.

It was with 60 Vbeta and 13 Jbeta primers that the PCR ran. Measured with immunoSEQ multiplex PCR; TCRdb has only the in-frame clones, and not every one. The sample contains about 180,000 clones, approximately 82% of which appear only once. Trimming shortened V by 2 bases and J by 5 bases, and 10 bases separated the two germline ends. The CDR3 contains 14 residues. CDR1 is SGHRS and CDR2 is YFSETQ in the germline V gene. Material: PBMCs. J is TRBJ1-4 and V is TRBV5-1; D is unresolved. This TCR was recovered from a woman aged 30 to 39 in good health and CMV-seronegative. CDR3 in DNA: TGCGCCAGCAGCTTCGAGGGAGGAAATGAAAAACTGTTTTTT. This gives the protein CASSFEGGNEKLFF. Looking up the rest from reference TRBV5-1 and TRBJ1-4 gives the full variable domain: KAGVTQTPRYLIKTRGQQVTLSCSPISGHRSVSWYQQTPGQGLQFLFEYFSETQRNKGNFPGRFSGRQFSNSRSEMNVSTLELGDSALYLCASSFEGGNEKLFFGSGTQLSVL.